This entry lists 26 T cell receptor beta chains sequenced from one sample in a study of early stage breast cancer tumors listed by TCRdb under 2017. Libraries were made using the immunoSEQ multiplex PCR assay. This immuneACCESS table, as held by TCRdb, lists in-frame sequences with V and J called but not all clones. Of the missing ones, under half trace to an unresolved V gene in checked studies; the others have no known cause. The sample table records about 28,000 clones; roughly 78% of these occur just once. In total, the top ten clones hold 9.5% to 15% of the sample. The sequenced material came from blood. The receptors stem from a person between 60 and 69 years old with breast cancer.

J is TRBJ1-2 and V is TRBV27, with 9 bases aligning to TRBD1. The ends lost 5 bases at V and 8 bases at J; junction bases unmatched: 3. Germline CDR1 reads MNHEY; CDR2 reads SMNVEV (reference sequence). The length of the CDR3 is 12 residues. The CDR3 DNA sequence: TGTGCCAGCAGTCAAACAGGGGGCGGCTACACCTTC. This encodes CASSQTGGGYTF.

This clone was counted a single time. The CDR3 nucleotides are TGTGCCAGCAGCCTGGCGGGAGTCGGGACCGGGGAGCTGTTTTTT. It is translated as CASSLAGVGTGELFF. The V call is TRBV7-6, the J call TRBJ2-2, with TRBD2 identical over 7 bases. Germline V lookup: CDR1 SGHVS, CDR2 FNYEAQ. Trimming at V came to 5 bases and at J to 5 bases, leaving 8 bases not matched to a gene. The CDR3 has 15 amino acids.

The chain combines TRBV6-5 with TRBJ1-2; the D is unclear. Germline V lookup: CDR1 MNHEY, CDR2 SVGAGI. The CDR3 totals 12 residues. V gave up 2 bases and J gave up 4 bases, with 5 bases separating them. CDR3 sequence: CASSYDSYGYTF. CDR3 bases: TGTGCCAGCAGTTACGATAGCTATGGCTACACCTTC.

The DNA for the CDR3 is TGTGCCAGCAGCTTAGCGACAGATACTCTAGCCAAAAACATTCAGTACTTC. Its translation is CASSLATDTLAKNIQYF. The chain carries TRBV7-9 and TRBJ2-4; possible D gene TRBD1, 5 bases. Germline V gene sequence: CDR1 SEHNR, CDR2 FQNEAQ (reference sequence). The V and J ends lost 0 bases and 0 bases respectively, with 12 bases between them. The CDR3 spans 17 residues.

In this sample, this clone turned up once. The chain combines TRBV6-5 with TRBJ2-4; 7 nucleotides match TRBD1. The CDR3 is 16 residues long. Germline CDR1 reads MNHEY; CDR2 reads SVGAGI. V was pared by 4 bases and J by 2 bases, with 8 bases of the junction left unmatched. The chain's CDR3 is CASSSEGAGTKNIQYF. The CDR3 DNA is TGTGCCAGCAGTTCAGAGGGGGCTGGGACCAAAAACATTCAGTACTTC.

The CDR3 DNA reads as TGCGCCAGCAGCCAAGAGGCAGGCCAGCCCCAGCATTTT. Its protein product is CASSQEAGQPQHF. The chain combines TRBV4-3 with TRBJ1-5; no definite D call. CDR1 LGHNA and CDR2 YSLEER come from the germline V gene. V was shortened by 0 bases and J by 7 bases, with 7 bases between the two germline ends. The CDR3 extends over 13 amino acids.

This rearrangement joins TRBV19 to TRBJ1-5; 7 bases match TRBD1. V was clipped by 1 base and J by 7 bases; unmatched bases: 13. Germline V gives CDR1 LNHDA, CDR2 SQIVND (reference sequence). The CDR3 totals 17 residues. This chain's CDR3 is CASSIGGQTGKLQPQHF. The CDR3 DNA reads TGTGCCAGTAGTATAGGGGGCCAGACAGGGAAGTTACAGCCCCAGCATTTT.

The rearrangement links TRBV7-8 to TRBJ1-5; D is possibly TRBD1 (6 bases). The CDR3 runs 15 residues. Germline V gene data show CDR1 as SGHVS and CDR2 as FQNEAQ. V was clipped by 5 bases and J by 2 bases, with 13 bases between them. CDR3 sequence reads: CASSQGGGGNQPQHF. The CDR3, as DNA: TGTGCCAGCAGCCAGGGAGGGGGGGGCAATCAGCCCCAGCATTTT. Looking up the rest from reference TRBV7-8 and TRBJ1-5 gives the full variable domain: GAGVSQSPRYKVAKRGQDVALRCDPISGHVSLFWYQQALGQGPEFLTYFQNEAQLDKSGLPSDRFFAERPEGSVSTLKIQRTQQEDSAVYLCASSQGGGGNQPQHFGDGTRLSIL.

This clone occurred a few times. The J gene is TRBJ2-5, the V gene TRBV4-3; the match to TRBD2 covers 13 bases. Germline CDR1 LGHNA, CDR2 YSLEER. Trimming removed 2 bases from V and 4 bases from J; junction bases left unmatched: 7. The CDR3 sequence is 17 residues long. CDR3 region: CASSQTSGTSGVETQYF. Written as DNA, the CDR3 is TGCGCCAGCAGCCAAACCTCCGGGACTAGCGGGGTAGAGACCCAGTACTTC.

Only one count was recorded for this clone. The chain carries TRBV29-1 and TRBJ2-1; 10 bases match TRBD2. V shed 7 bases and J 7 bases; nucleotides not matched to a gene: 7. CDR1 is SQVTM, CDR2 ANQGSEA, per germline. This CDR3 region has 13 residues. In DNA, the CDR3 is TGCAGCGCCGGAGCGGGAGGGCCAAATGAGCAGTTCTTC. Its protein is CSAGAGGPNEQFF.

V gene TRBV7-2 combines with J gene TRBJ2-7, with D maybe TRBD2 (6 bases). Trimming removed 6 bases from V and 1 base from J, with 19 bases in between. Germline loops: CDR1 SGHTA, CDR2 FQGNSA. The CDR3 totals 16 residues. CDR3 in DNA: TGTGCCAGCAGTCGTAACTCAGCGGGTCTTTCCTACGAGCAGTACTTC. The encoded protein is CASSRNSAGLSYEQYF. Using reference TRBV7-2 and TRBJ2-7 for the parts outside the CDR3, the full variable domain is GAGVSQSPSNKVTEKGKDVELRCDPISGHTALYWYRQSLGQGLEFLIYFQGNSAPDKSGLPSDRFSAERTGGSVSTLTIQRTQQEDSAVYLCASSRNSAGLSYEQYFGPGTRLTVT.

The CDR3 sequence is CASSLSEAGGVYEQYF. The CDR3 DNA follows: TGTGCCAGCAGCTTGAGTGAGGCAGGGGGCGTGTACGAGCAGTACTTC. The J gene is TRBJ2-7, the V gene TRBV11-2; TRBD1 aligns across 8 bases. J lost 4 bases, V lost 3 bases, and 11 bases had no gene match. The germline V gene has CDR1 SGHAT and CDR2 FQNNGV. The CDR3 contains 16 residues.

The CDR3 loop is CASSYSNSYGYTF. The CDR3 bases are TGTGCCAGCAGTTACTCGAACAGCTATGGCTACACCTTC. The rearrangement links TRBV6-5 to TRBJ1-2; no clear D gene. Trimming took 0 bases from V and 4 from J, leaving 6 bases between them. Germline values: CDR1 MNHEY, CDR2 SVGAGI. The CDR3 sequence is 13 residues long.

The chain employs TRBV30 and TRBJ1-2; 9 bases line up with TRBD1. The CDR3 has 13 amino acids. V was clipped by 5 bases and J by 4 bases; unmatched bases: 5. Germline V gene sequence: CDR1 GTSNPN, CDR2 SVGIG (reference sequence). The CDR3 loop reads CAWSRQGGYGYTF. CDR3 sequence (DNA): TGTGCCTGGTCCCGACAGGGGGGCTATGGCTACACCTTC. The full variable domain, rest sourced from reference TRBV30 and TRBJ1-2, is SQTIHQWPATLVQPVGSPLSLECTVEGTSNPNLYWYRQAAGRGLQLLFYSVGIGQISSEVPQNLSASRPQDRQFILSSKKLLLSDSGFYLCAWSRQGGYGYTFGSGTRLTVV.

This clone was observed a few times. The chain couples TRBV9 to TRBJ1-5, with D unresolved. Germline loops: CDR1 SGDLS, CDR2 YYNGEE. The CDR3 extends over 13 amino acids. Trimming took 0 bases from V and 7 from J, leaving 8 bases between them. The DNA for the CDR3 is TGTGCCAGCAGCGTAGGGTTAAGCCAGCCCCAGCATTTT. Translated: CASSVGLSQPQHF.

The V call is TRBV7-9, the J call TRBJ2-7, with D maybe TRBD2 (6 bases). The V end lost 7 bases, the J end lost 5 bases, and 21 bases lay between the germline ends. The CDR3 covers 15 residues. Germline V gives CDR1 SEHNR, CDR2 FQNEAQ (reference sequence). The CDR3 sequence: CASILSGAKRDEQYF. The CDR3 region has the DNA TGTGCCAGCATACTTAGCGGAGCCAAAAGGGACGAGCAGTACTTC.

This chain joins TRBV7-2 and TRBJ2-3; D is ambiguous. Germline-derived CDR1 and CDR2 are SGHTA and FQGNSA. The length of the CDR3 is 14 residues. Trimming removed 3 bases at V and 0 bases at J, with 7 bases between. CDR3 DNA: TGTGCCAGCAGCTTCCGTCGGAGCACAGATACGCAGTATTTT. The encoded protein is CASSFRRSTDTQYF.

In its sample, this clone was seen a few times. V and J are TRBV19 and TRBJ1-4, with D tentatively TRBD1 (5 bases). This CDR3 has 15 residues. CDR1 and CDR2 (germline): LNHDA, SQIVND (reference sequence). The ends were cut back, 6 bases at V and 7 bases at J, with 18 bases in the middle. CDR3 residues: CASSPLGAVGEKLFF. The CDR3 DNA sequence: TGTGCCAGTAGCCCTCTAGGGGCCGTGGGTGAAAAACTGTTTTTT.

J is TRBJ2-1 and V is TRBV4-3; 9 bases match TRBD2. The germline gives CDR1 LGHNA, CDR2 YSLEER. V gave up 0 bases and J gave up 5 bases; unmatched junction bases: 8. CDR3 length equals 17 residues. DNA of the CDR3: TGCGCCAGCAGCCAAGATCCCGGCGGGAGGGCTAACAATGAGCAGTTCTTC. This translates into CASSQDPGGRANNEQFF.

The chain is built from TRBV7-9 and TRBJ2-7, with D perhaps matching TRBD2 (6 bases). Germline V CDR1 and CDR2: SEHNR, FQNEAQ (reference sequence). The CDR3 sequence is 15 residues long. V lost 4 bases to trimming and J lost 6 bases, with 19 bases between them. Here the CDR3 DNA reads TGTGCCAGCAGCTCGGGACTCTCTCCAGTGGGCGAGCAGTACTTC. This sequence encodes CASSSGLSPVGEQYF.

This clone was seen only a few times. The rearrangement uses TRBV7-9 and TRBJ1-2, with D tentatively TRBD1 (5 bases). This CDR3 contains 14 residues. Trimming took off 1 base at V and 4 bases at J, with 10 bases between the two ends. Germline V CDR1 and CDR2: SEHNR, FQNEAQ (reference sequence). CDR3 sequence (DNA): TGTGCCAGCAGCTTAGAGGCCAGGGCCTATGGCTACACCTTC. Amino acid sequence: CASSLEARAYGYTF.

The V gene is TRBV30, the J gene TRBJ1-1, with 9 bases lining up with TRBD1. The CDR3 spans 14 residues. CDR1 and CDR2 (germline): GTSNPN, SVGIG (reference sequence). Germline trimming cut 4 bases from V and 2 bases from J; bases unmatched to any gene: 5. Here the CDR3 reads CAWNRDRVNTEAFF. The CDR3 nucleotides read TGTGCCTGGAACCGGGACAGGGTCAACACTGAAGCTTTCTTT.

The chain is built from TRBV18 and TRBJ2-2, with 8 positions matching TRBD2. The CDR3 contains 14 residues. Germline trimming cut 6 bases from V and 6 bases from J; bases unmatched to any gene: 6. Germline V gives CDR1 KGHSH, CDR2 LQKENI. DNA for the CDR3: TGTGCCAGCTCCCCATTAGCGGGATCCGGGGAGCTGTTTTTT. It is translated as CASSPLAGSGELFF.

The CDR3 DNA sequence: TGTGCCAGCAGCTTGGCCGGAGTCCCGACAGGAGAGCAGTACTTC. Protein product: CASSLAGVPTGEQYF. This chain uses TRBV5-4 with TRBJ2-7; tentative D call: TRBD1 (6 bases). From germline, CDR1 is SGHNT and CDR2 YYREEE (reference sequence). V shed 0 bases and J shed 7 bases, with 17 bases lying between them. This CDR3 has 15 amino acids.

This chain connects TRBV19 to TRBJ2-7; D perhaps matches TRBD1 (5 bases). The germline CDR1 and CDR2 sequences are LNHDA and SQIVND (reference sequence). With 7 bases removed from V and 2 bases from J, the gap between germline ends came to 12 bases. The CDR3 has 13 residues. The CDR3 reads CASTGQPTYEQYF. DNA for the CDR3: TGTGCCAGTACCGGACAACCGACCTACGAGCAGTACTTC.

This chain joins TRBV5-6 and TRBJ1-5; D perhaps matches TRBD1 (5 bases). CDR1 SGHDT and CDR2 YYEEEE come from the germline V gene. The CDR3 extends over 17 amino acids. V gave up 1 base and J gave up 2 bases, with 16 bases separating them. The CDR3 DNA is TGTGCCAGCAGCTTGTACGTGGGGGGGAAGGGCAATCAGCCCCAGCATTTT. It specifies CASSLYVGGKGNQPQHF.